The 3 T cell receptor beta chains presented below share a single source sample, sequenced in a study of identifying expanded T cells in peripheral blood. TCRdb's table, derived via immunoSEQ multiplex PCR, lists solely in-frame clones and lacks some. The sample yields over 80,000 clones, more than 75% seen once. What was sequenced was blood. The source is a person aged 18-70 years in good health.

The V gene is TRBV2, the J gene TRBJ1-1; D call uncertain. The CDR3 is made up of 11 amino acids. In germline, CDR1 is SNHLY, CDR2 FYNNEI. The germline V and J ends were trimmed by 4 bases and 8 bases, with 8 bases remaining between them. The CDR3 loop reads CASSGVVEAFF. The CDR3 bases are TGTGCCAGCAGTGGCGTGGTAGAAGCTTTCTTT.

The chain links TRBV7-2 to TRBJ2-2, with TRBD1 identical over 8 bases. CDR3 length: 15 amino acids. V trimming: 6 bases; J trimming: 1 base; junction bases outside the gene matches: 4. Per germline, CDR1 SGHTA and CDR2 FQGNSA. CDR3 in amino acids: CASRAGTGNTGELFF. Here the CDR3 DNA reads TGTGCCAGCAGGGCCGGGACAGGGAACACCGGGGAGCTGTTTTTT. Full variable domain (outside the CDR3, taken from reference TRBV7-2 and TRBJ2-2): GAGVSQSPSNKVTEKGKDVELRCDPISGHTALYWYRQSLGQGLEFLIYFQGNSAPDKSGLPSDRFSAERTGGSVSTLTIQRTQQEDSAVYLCASRAGTGNTGELFFGEGSRLTVL.

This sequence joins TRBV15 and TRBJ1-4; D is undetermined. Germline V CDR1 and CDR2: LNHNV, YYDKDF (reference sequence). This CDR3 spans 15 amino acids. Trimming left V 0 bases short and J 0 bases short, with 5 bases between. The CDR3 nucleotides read TGTGCCACCAGCAGAGATCGGCCAACTAATGAAAAACTGTTTTTT. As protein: CATSRDRPTNEKLFF.